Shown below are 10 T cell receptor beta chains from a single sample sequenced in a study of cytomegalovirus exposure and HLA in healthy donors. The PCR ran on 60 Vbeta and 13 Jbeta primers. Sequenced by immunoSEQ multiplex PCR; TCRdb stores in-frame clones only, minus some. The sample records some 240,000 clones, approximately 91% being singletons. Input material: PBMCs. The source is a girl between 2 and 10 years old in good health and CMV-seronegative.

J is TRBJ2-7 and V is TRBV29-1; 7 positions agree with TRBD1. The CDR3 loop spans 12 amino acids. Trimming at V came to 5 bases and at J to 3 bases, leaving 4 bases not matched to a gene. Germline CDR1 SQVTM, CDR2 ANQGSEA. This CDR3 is CSVPGQLYEQYF. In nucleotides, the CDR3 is TGCAGCGTTCCGGGACAGCTCTACGAGCAGTACTTC.

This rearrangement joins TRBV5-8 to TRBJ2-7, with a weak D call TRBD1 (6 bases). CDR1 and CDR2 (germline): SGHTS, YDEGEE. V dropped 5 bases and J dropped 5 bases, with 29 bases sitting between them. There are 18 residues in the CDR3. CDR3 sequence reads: CASRGTGLPYHYGNEQYF. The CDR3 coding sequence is TGTGCCAGCAGAGGAACAGGGTTACCCTACCATTACGGGAACGAGCAGTACTTC.

The chain's CDR3 is CASSGSTGPNYGYTF. The CDR3 region has the DNA TGCGCCAGCAGCGGATCGACAGGACCCAACTATGGCTACACCTTC. The chain links TRBV5-1 to TRBJ1-2; tentatively, D is TRBD1 (6 bases). There are 15 residues in the CDR3. Germline V gives CDR1 SGHRS, CDR2 YFSETQ. V lost 4 bases to trimming and J lost 2 bases, with 15 bases between them.

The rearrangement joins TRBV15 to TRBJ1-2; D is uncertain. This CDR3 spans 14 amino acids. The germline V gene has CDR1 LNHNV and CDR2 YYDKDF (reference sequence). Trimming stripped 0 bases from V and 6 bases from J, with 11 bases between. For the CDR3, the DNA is TGTGCCACCAGCAGAGAGGGCCACAGTCATGGCTACACCTTC. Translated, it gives CATSREGHSHGYTF.

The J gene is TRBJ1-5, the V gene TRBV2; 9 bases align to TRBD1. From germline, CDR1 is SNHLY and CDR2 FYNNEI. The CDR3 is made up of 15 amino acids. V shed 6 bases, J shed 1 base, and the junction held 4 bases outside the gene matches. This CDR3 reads CASRWDRASNQPQHF. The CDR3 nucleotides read TGTGCCAGCAGATGGGACAGGGCAAGCAATCAGCCCCAGCATTTT.

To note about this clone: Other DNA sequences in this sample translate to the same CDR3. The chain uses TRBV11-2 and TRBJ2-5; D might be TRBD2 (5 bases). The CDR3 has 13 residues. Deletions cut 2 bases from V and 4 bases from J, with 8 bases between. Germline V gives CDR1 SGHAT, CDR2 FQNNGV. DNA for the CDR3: TGTGCCAGCAGCTTACCGGGGTCAGAGACCCAGTACTTC. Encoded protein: CASSLPGSETQYF. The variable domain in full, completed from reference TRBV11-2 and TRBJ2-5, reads EAGVAQSPRYKIIEKRQSVAFWCNPISGHATLYWYQQILGQGPKLLIQFQNNGVVDDSQLPKDRFSAERLKGVDSTLKIQPAKLEDSAVYLCASSLPGSETQYFGPGTRLLVL.

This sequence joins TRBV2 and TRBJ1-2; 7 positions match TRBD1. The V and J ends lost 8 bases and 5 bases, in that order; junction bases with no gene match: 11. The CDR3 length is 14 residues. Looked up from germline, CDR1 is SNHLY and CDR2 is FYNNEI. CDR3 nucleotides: TGTGCCAGCGCTTATCAACAGGGGTCTTATGGCTACACCTTC. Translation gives CASAYQQGSYGYTF.

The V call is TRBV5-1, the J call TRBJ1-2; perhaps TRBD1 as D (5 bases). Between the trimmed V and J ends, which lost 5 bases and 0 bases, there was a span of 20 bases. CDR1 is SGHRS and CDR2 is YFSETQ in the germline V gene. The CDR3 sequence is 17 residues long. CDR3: CASRLGGRASSNYGYTF. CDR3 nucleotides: TGCGCCAGCAGACTGGGGGGAAGGGCCAGCTCTAACTATGGCTACACCTTC.

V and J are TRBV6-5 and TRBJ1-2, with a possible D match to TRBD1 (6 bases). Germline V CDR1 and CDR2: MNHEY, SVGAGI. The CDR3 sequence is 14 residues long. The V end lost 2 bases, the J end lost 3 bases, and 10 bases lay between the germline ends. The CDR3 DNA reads TGTGCCAGCAGTTACGCCACAGGGCACTATGGCTACACCTTC. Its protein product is CASSYATGHYGYTF.

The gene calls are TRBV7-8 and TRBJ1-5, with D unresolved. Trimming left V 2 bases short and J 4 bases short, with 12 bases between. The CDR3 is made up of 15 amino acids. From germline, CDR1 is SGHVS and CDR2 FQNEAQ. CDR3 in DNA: TGTGCCAGCAGCTTATTGAGGGCCGCGAATCAGCCCCAGCATTTT. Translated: CASSLLRAANQPQHF.